Below, 11 T cell receptor beta chains from the same sample are listed, as sequenced in a study of OX40 agonist ivuxolimab in advanced cancers. Libraries were prepared by immunoSEQ multiplex PCR; TCRdb keeps only in-frame clonotypes and omits some of them. The sample has 30,000 to 35,000 clones; about 76% are singletons. The source was CD4+ or CD8+ T cells sorted from blood, collected in a trial of the OX40 agonist ivuxolimab. Source of these receptors: an adult with an advanced solid tumor such as melanoma, head and neck, liver or kidney cancer.

V is TRBV14 and J is TRBJ2-5; 9 bases match TRBD1. The end of the DNA is better explained by TRBJ2-7, so the J call may be wrong. Germline V CDR1 and CDR2: SGHDN, FVKESK. This CDR3 comprises 14 residues. Here the CDR3 reads CASSPGTGWYEQYF. The CDR3, as DNA: TGTGCCAGCAGCCCCGGGACAGGGTGGTACGAGCAGTACTTC.

The rearrangement uses TRBV6-1 and TRBJ1-5, with D unresolved. The CDR3 totals 14 residues. The germline CDR1 and CDR2 sequences are MNHNS and SASEGT. V was trimmed by 7 bases and J by 0 bases, leaving 10 bases between them. This CDR3 is CASNQPYSNQPQHF. The CDR3 DNA follows: TGTGCCAGCAACCAGCCTTATAGCAATCAGCCCCAGCATTTT.

The genes are TRBV30 and TRBJ2-3, with 9 bases identical to TRBD2. Germline CDR1 and CDR2: GTSNPN and SVGIG (reference sequence). This CDR3 region has 18 residues. The ends lost 2 bases at V and 2 bases at J; junction bases unmatched: 14. The CDR3 DNA reads as TGTGCCTGGAGTCCACCCCGTGGGGGCGGGGGGGCCACAGATACGCAGTATTTT. It yields the protein CAWSPPRGGGGATDTQYF.

V and J are TRBV6-5 and TRBJ2-7; a weak D match, TRBD2 (5 bases). Deletions cut 6 bases from V and 3 bases from J, with 12 bases between. Germline CDR1 is MNHEY and CDR2 is SVGAGI. CDR3 length equals 13 residues. This CDR3 is CASSSRTYYEQYF. Here the CDR3 DNA reads TGTGCCAGCAGCTCCAGGACTTACTACGAGCAGTACTTC.

For the CDR3, the DNA is TGTGCCAGCAGTTTCCCCTCCGGGAGTGACTATGGCTACACCTTC. The encoded protein is CASSFPSGSDYGYTF. This chain connects TRBV6-6 to TRBJ1-2; D gene unclear. The germline V gene has CDR1 MNHNY and CDR2 SVGAGI (reference sequence). V lost 4 bases, J lost 3 bases, and 15 bases lay in between. The CDR3 is made up of 15 amino acids.

This clone was seen a handful of times. The rearrangement links TRBV19 to TRBJ1-5, with D tentatively TRBD1 (5 bases). Per the germline V gene, CDR1 is LNHDA and CDR2 is SQIVND (reference sequence). The length of the CDR3 is 15 residues. The V end lost 3 bases, the J end lost 4 bases, and 13 bases lay between the germline ends. The CDR3 DNA reads as TGTGCCAGTAGTATCTGGGGCTCGGGGAATCAGCCCCAGCATTTT. Translation gives CASSIWGSGNQPQHF.

The rearrangement uses TRBV5-1 and TRBJ1-4, with 7 positions matching TRBD1. Trimming took 3 bases from V and 8 from J; bases not matched to a gene: 7. There are 14 residues in the CDR3. The germline gives CDR1 SGHRS, CDR2 YFSETQ. For the CDR3, the DNA is TGCGCCAGCAGCTATACAGGGGCTCGGGAAAAACTGTTTTTT. Translating gives CASSYTGAREKLFF.

This chain joins TRBV5-6 and TRBJ1-1; no clear D. Germline V gene sequence: CDR1 SGHDT, CDR2 YYEEEE. The CDR3 runs to 11 residues. V lost 2 bases and J 4 bases, leaving 3 bases between the germline ends. As DNA, the CDR3 is TGTGCCAGCAGCTTCACCACTGAAGCTTTCTTT. Its translation: CASSFTTEAFF.

The V gene is TRBV6-1, the J gene TRBJ1-2; D is unresolved. The germline V and J ends were trimmed by 1 base and 4 bases, with 1 base remaining between them. The germline gives CDR1 MNHNS, CDR2 SASEGT. This CDR3 has 11 residues. CDR3 sequence: CASSEGYGYTF. The CDR3 DNA reads as TGTGCCAGCAGTGAAGGCTATGGCTACACCTTC.

The J gene is TRBJ1-6, the V gene TRBV2, with D perhaps matching TRBD1 (5 bases). Trimming stripped 6 bases from V and 14 bases from J, with 26 bases between. CDR1 is SNHLY and CDR2 is FYNNEI in the germline V gene. This CDR3 has 16 amino acids. As DNA, the CDR3 is TGTGCCAGCAGCGGTAACCCGGGACTCATAATCGGGGCCCTCCACTTT. This codes for CASSGNPGLIIGALHF.

The chain is built from TRBV6-1 and TRBJ2-1; TRBD1 agrees at 9 bases. Germline assignment: CDR1 MNHNS and CDR2 SASEGT. The CDR3 runs to 15 residues. With 6 bases clipped from V and 9 bases from J, the junction kept 12 bases outside the gene matches. In nucleotides, the CDR3 is TGTGCCAGCAGGCCACAGGGGGCCCTTGGGGTTGAGCAGTTCTTC. It specifies CASRPQGALGVEQFF.